This T cell receptor (beta chain) comes out of a study of shared clonotypes between healthy human individuals. Naivety among CD8 cells was defined by CD45RO negativity and positive CCR7 selection, thereby excluding terminally differentiated effector memory CD45RA+ cells. Data came from immunoSEQ multiplex PCR; TCRdb stores just in-frame clones and leaves some out. The sample holds hundreds of thousands of clones, 96% seen once. Material: naive CD8+ T cells sorted from blood. This clonotype was sampled from a young woman in good health.

CDR3 sequence: CASRPGTGPGDQPQHF. The CDR3 nucleotides are TGTGCCAGCAGACCAGGGACAGGCCCGGGGGATCAGCCCCAGCATTTT. The genes are TRBV28 and TRBJ1-5; 8 bases line up with TRBD1. This CDR3 comprises 16 residues. In germline, CDR1 is MDHEN, CDR2 SYDVKM. With 6 bases clipped from V and 5 bases from J, the junction kept 12 bases outside the gene matches.